Below are 32 T cell receptor beta chains sequenced from a single sample in a study of spatial heterogeneity in lung cancer. MiXCR, applied by TCRdb to the 5' RACE reads, yields one record per CDR3 protein. The table has more than 95,000 distinct CDR3 sequences, approximately 12% seen once. Time point described: blood at routine non-recurrence follow-up after resection. Tumor, nontumor lung or frozen PBMC supplied whole RNA that was sequenced unsorted. Specimen: PBMCs, collected at follow-up. Receptors were obtained from a male donor with early-stage non-small cell lung cancer.

This sequence joins TRBV5-1 and TRBJ2-1; 8 positions agree with TRBD1. Germline V gives CDR1 SGHRS, CDR2 YFSETQ. CDR3 size: 13 residues. V was clipped by 3 bases and J by 6 bases; unmatched bases: 2. CDR3 coding DNA: TGCGCCAGCAGCTCGACAGGGGCCAATGAGCAGTTCTTC. Translating it yields CASSSTGANEQFF.

The chain recombines TRBV5-4 with TRBJ2-5, with 12 bases fitting TRBD2. The V segment lost 3 bases and the J segment 2 bases; nucleotides outside the gene matches: 5. The CDR3 has 16 amino acids. Germline V lookup: CDR1 SGHNT, CDR2 YYREEE (reference sequence). CDR3 in amino acids: CASSSWTSGAQETQYF. The CDR3 DNA is TGTGCCAGCAGCTCCTGGACTAGCGGGGCTCAAGAGACCCAGTACTTC.

This clonotype was counted ten times or more. This sequence joins TRBV6-2 or TRBV6-3 and TRBJ2-1; D gene ambiguous. Deletions cut 6 bases from V and 7 bases from J, with 13 bases between. CDR3 size: 13 residues. Germline lookup yields CDR1 MNHEY and CDR2 SVGEGT. The CDR3 bases are TGTGCCAGCAGAGGCCGGATTTTTAATGAGCAGTTCTTC. Encoded protein: CASRGRIFNEQFF.

This clonotype has a handful of counts. The rearrangement joins TRBV10-1 to TRBJ2-1; D gene ambiguous. V shed 3 bases and J shed 3 bases, with 6 bases lying between them. The CDR3 sequence is 13 residues long. Per the germline V gene, CDR1 is WNHNN and CDR2 is SYGVQD (reference sequence). The CDR3 region is CASSDGLYNEQFF. In DNA, the CDR3 is TGCGCCAGCAGTGATGGCCTCTACAATGAGCAGTTCTTC.

The CDR3 reads CASSLTRSNTEAFF. The CDR3 DNA reads as TGTGCCAGCAGCTTAACACGGTCGAACACTGAAGCTTTCTTT. The chain joins TRBV7-3 to TRBJ1-1; D is undetermined. Germline lookup yields CDR1 SGHTA and CDR2 FQGTGA. CDR3 size: 14 residues. V was cut by 0 bases and J by 1 base, with 6 bases left in between.

This clonotype was detected only a few times. The V and J genes are TRBV6-6 and TRBJ1-1, with D unclear. The CDR3 has 11 amino acids. The V gene lost 8 bases and the J gene lost 1 base, with 5 bases spanning the gap. CDR1 is MNHNY and CDR2 is SVGAGI in the germline V gene (reference sequence). CDR3: CASVRNTEAFF. The CDR3 region has the DNA TGTGCCAGCGTTCGGAACACTGAAGCTTTCTTT.

The rearrangement joins TRBV2 to TRBJ1-5; D ambiguous. CDR3 size: 14 residues. Germline CDR1 reads SNHLY; CDR2 reads FYNNEI. Trimming cost V 5 bases and J 2 bases, with 10 bases left between them. CDR3 amino acids: CASSLEFGNQPQHF. The CDR3, as DNA: TGTGCCAGCAGTTTGGAGTTCGGCAATCAGCCCCAGCATTTT.

This clonotype was counted a few times. The chain uses TRBV29-1 and TRBJ2-2; D is unresolved. From germline, CDR1 is SQVTM and CDR2 ANQGSEA. Trimming removed 7 bases at V and 5 bases at J, with 8 bases between. CDR3 size: 11 residues. CDR3 sequence (DNA): TGCAGCGCTCTGCGGACCGGGGAGCTGTTTTTT. Amino acids: CSALRTGELFF.

The chain couples TRBV12-3 or TRBV12-4 to TRBJ2-1, with TRBD1 matching over 10 bases. The V gene end was trimmed by 5 bases and the J gene end by 2 bases; junction bases not matched to a gene: 3. The CDR3 has 15 amino acids. The CDR3: CASSEGTGAYNEQFF. CDR3 bases: TGTGCCAGCAGTGAAGGGACAGGGGCCTACAATGAGCAGTTCTTC.

This clonotype was detected only a few times. The genes are TRBV5-1 and TRBJ2-1; 13 nucleotides align to TRBD2. The CDR3 has 15 residues. Trimming cost V 4 bases and J 6 bases; bases outside gene matches: 4. The germline V gene encodes CDR1 SGHRS and CDR2 YFSETQ. CDR3 protein: CASSKLAGGRNEQFF. CDR3 coding DNA: TGCGCCAGCAGCAAACTAGCGGGGGGGCGCAATGAGCAGTTCTTC.

There are many counts of this clonotype. CDR3 nucleotides: TGTGCCAGCAGCCAAGGAAACAGGGGCGGTCAGCCCCAGCATTTT. Encoded protein: CASSQGNRGGQPQHF. The V gene is TRBV4-2, the J gene TRBJ1-5, with 7 bases matching TRBD1. Germline assignment: CDR1 LGHNA and CDR2 YNFKEQ. The V segment lost 1 base and the J segment 6 bases; nucleotides outside the gene matches: 6. This CDR3 has 15 residues.

J is TRBJ2-3 and V is TRBV2, with D perhaps matching TRBD2 (5 bases). The CDR3 sequence is 11 residues long. Trimming shortened V by 6 bases and J by 7 bases, and 8 bases separated the two germline ends. From germline, CDR1 is SNHLY and CDR2 FYNNEI. CDR3 DNA sequence: TGTGCCAGCAGAGAGGACTATACGCAGTATTTT. Translating gives CASREDYTQYF.

At least ten counts were recorded for this clonotype. This chain links TRBV13 with TRBJ2-5; D possibly matches TRBD1 or TRBD2 (5 bases each). Germline assignment: CDR1 PRHDT and CDR2 FYEKMQ (reference sequence). V dropped 2 bases and J dropped 5 bases, with 12 bases sitting between them. The CDR3 length is 14 residues. CDR3 sequence: CASSLRQGGETQYF. DNA of the CDR3: TGTGCCAGCAGCTTACGCCAGGGCGGGGAGACCCAGTACTTC.

This clonotype turned up a few times. The CDR3 reads CAIREGLIEETQYF. Written as DNA, the CDR3 is TGTGCCATCAGGGAGGGACTGATCGAAGAGACCCAGTACTTC. The gene calls are TRBV10-3 and TRBJ2-5, with TRBD2 as a possible D gene (6 bases). Trimming took 6 bases from V and 3 from J, leaving 14 bases between them. CDR3 length: 14 amino acids. Germline values: CDR1 ENHRY, CDR2 SYGVKD.

This clonotype was recorded a few times. It may be a read error: a sequence one base away is much more abundant. This chain uses TRBV4-3 with TRBJ2-5; 8 bases are a match to TRBD1. CDR1 LGHNA and CDR2 YSLEER come from the germline V gene. V was pared by 3 bases and J by 1 base, with 1 base of the junction left unmatched. The CDR3 is 14 residues long. The CDR3 reads CASSHGQGQETQYF. CDR3 in DNA: TGCGCCAGCAGCCACGGACAGGGCCAAGAGACCCAGTACTTC.

This chain connects TRBV28 to TRBJ1-1, with a weak D call TRBD1 (5 bases). The CDR3 loop spans 15 amino acids. CDR1 MDHEN and CDR2 SYDVKM come from the germline V gene. Trimming removed 8 bases at V and 6 bases at J, with 22 bases between. The CDR3 here is CASQSLGSRGSEAFF. CDR3 coding DNA: TGTGCCAGCCAAAGTTTGGGGTCCCGGGGGTCTGAAGCTTTCTTT.

The chain employs TRBV15 and TRBJ2-5, with D perhaps being TRBD1 or TRBD2 (5 bases each). The CDR3 runs 16 residues. V was clipped by 3 bases and J by 1 base, with 15 bases between them. Germline V gives CDR1 LNHNV, CDR2 YYDKDF (reference sequence). CDR3: CATSSEDLGVQETQYF. The CDR3, as DNA: TGTGCCACCAGCAGCGAGGACCTGGGGGTCCAAGAGACCCAGTACTTC.

This clonotype was seen many times. This chain links TRBV6-1 with TRBJ2-1, with D perhaps being TRBD1 or TRBD2 (5 bases each). V was shortened by 2 bases and J by 8 bases, with 10 bases between the two germline ends. CDR3 length: 13 amino acids. Germline CDR1 and CDR2: MNHNS and SASEGT. The chain's CDR3 is CASSEMRGDEQFF. The CDR3 nucleotides are TGTGCCAGCAGTGAAATGAGGGGTGATGAGCAGTTCTTC.

This clonotype has a handful of counts. This rearrangement joins TRBV20-1 to TRBJ1-6; TRBD1 might be the D (6 bases). CDR1 DFQATT and CDR2 SNEGSKA come from the germline V gene (reference sequence). The ends were cut back, 0 bases at V and 6 bases at J, with 15 bases in the middle. CDR3 length: 16 amino acids. The CDR3 reads CSAREIPDSPNSPLHF. As DNA, the CDR3 is TGCAGTGCTAGAGAAATTCCGGACAGCCCTAATTCACCCCTCCACTTT.

The chain employs TRBV5-1 and TRBJ1-4; perhaps TRBD1 as D (5 bases). The V gene lost 4 bases and the J gene lost 5 bases, with 12 bases spanning the gap. The CDR3 is 14 residues long. Germline V gene sequence: CDR1 SGHRS, CDR2 YFSETQ. The CDR3 coding sequence is TGCGCCAGCAGCAGGGCAGGGCAGAATGAAAAACTGTTTTTT. It yields the protein CASSRAGQNEKLFF.

This clonotype showed up many times. This CDR3 is CSVKRDRAWSYTF. In DNA form, the CDR3 reads TGCAGCGTGAAAAGGGACAGGGCGTGGAGCTACACCTTC. The chain is built from TRBV29-1 and TRBJ1-2; TRBD1 matches at 9 bases. Trimming cost V 6 bases and J 9 bases; bases outside gene matches: 11. The CDR3 covers 13 residues. Germline V gene lookup returns CDR1 SQVTM and CDR2 ANQGSEA.

The chain is built from TRBV7-9 and TRBJ1-1; possible D gene TRBD1, 5 bases. CDR3 length equals 17 residues. Germline V gene lookup returns CDR1 SEHNR and CDR2 FQNEAQ (reference sequence). Deletions cut 0 bases from V and 5 bases from J, with 19 bases between. CDR3 in DNA: TGTGCCAGCAGCTTAGCCGGATCTGCGGGGGGGAGGACTGAAGCTTTCTTT. It specifies CASSLAGSAGGRTEAFF.

There are a few counts of this clonotype. The chain uses TRBV27 and TRBJ2-3, with D uncertain. Germline CDR1 reads MNHEY; CDR2 reads SMNVEV (reference sequence). The CDR3 has 13 residues. The V end was cut by 3 bases, the J end by 0 bases, with 4 bases between. The CDR3 nucleotides are TGTGCCAGCAGTTTCAGTAGCACAGATACGCAGTATTTT. Encoded protein: CASSFSSTDTQYF.

CDR3 loop: CASSEQLGNTIYF. The CDR3 region has the DNA TGCGCCAGCAGTGAACAGCTGGGGAACACCATATATTTT. The J gene is TRBJ1-3, the V gene TRBV10-2; D not resolved. The germline V gene encodes CDR1 WSHSY and CDR2 SAAADI. The CDR3 consists of 13 residues. V was clipped by 3 bases and J by 7 bases, with 10 bases between them.

V gene TRBV24-1 combines with J gene TRBJ2-3; 7 bases match TRBD2. The germline V gene has CDR1 KGHDR and CDR2 SFDVKD. The CDR3 extends over 15 amino acids. The V segment lost 1 base and the J segment 5 bases; nucleotides outside the gene matches: 5. CDR3 loop: CATSDFSGRGDTQYF. Written as DNA, the CDR3 is TGTGCCACCAGTGATTTTTCAGGGAGGGGAGATACGCAGTATTTT.

The DNA of the CDR3 is TGCGCCAGCAGCCCCGGACAGTTATTCTACGAGCAGTACTTC. Translated, it gives CASSPGQLFYEQYF. The J gene is TRBJ2-7, the V gene TRBV4-3; perhaps TRBD1 as D (6 bases). CDR1 and CDR2 from the germline V gene are LGHNA and YSLEER. The CDR3 extends over 14 amino acids. Trimming stripped 4 bases from V and 3 bases from J, with 13 bases between.

V usage is TRBV28 and J usage is TRBJ1-6; 8 bases are shared with TRBD1. The CDR3 length is 14 residues. J gave up 9 bases and V 5 bases, and 6 bases lay outside the gene matches. Germline lookup yields CDR1 MDHEN and CDR2 SYDVKM. The CDR3, as DNA: TGTGCCAGCAGTGCCGGACAGGGCGGTTCACCCCTCCACTTT. Its protein product is CASSAGQGGSPLHF. Combining the CDR3 with reference TRBV28 and TRBJ1-6 gives the whole variable domain DVKVTQSSRYLVKRTGEKVFLECVQDMDHENMFWYRQDPGLGLRLIYFSYDVKMKEKGDIPEGYSVSREKKERFSLILESASTNQTSMYLCASSAGQGGSPLHFGNGTRLTVT.

The chain uses TRBV12-3 or TRBV12-4 and TRBJ1-2; D perhaps matches TRBD1 (5 bases). The CDR3 runs to 12 residues. The V gene lost 2 bases and the J gene lost 7 bases, with 8 bases spanning the gap. For the CDR3, the DNA is TGTGCCAGCAGTTTAAGAGGGACTGGCTACACCTTC. Translating it yields CASSLRGTGYTF.

This chain connects TRBV4-1 to TRBJ2-5; TRBD2 agrees at 14 bases. The V gene end was trimmed by 3 bases and the J gene end by 6 bases; junction bases not matched to a gene: 6. CDR3 length: 16 amino acids. Looked up from germline, CDR1 is MGHRA and CDR2 is YSYEKL. The CDR3 DNA follows: TGCGCCAGCAGCCACTTAGGGACTAGCGGGGGAAAGACCCAGTACTTC. Its protein is CASSHLGTSGGKTQYF.

The sample holds many counts of this clonotype. The chain combines TRBV6-2 or TRBV6-3 with TRBJ2-1; 9 nucleotides align to TRBD2. The germline gives CDR1 MNHEY, CDR2 SVGEGT. The CDR3 totals 16 residues. Trimming cost V 2 bases and J 1 base; bases outside gene matches: 3. CDR3 region: CASSYIGLASYNEQFF. The CDR3 DNA is TGTGCCAGCAGTTACATCGGACTAGCGTCCTACAATGAGCAGTTCTTC.

This chain uses TRBV30 with TRBJ1-5; D might be TRBD1 (5 bases). This CDR3 has 14 residues. V shed 2 bases and J shed 2 bases, with 10 bases lying between them. Germline lookup yields CDR1 GTSNPN and CDR2 SVGIG (reference sequence). The DNA of the CDR3 is TGTGCCTGGAGTCCCGGGGGTGGCAATCAGCCCCAGCATTTT. Translating it yields CAWSPGGGNQPQHF.

This sequence joins TRBV5-6 and TRBJ2-1, with D unclear. The V end was cut by 4 bases, the J end by 6 bases, with 8 bases between. The CDR3 length is 12 residues. CDR1 SGHDT and CDR2 YYEEEE come from the germline V gene. CDR3 sequence reads: CASSETFNEQFF. The CDR3 DNA sequence: TGTGCCAGCAGCGAGACATTCAATGAGCAGTTCTTC.